The T cell receptor beta chain described here comes from a study of radiotherapy plus CTLA-4 blockade in lung cancer. Overall study context: In less than 20% of patients, objective responses were seen; around 31% had disease control.

The germline gives CDR1 MGHRA, CDR2 YSYEKL. Trimming removed 1 base at V and 6 bases at J, with 9 bases between. This CDR3 region has 13 residues. It was focal radiation plus CTLA-4 blockade with ipilimumab that patients with chemo-refractory metastatic non-small-cell lung cancer received. Repertoires were generated with immunoSEQ multiplex PCR, while TCRdb's copy carries only in-frame clones and drops some. The table records around 40,000 clones, 80% to 90% of them present only once. Study-wide results and caveats: Blood TCR clones of tumor origin expanded after radiotherapy plus ipilimumab.

Points on this clone: Its antigen is unidentified.

The sequences come from peripheral blood, collected from a patient treated with radiotherapy plus ipilimumab. The rearrangement uses TRBV4-1 and TRBJ1-1, with D possibly being TRBD1 (5 bases). This TCR was recovered from a human donor with non-small cell lung cancer whose response to radiotherapy plus ipilimumab could not be evaluated. For the CDR3, the DNA is TGCGCCAGCAGCCAAGGGGGCAGTGCTGAAGCTTTCTTT. Encoded protein: CASSQGGSAEAFF.